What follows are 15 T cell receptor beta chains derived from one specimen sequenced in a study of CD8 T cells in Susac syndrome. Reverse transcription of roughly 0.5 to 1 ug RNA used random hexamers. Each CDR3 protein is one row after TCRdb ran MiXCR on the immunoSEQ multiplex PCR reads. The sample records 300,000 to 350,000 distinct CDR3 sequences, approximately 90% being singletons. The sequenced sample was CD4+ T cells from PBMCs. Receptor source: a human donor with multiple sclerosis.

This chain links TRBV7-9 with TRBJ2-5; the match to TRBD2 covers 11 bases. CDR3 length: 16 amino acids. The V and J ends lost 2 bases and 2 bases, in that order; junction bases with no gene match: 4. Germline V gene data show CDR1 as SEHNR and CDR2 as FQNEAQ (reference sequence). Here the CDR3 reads CASSLLWTSGQETQYF. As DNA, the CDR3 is TGTGCCAGCAGCTTATTATGGACTAGCGGGCAAGAGACCCAGTACTTC.

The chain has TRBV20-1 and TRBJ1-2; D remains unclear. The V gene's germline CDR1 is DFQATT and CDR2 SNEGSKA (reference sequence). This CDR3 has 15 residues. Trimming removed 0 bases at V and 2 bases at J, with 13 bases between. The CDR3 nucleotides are TGCAGTGCTAGAGAATTCGTACAGCTGAACTATGGCTACACCTTC. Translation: CSAREFVQLNYGYTF.

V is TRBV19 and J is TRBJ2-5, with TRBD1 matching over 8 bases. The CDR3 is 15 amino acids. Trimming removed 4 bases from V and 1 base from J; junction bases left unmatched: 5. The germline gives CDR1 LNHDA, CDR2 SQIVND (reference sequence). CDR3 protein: CASSKDRVGQETQYF. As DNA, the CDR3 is TGTGCCAGTAGTAAGGACAGGGTGGGCCAAGAGACCCAGTACTTC.

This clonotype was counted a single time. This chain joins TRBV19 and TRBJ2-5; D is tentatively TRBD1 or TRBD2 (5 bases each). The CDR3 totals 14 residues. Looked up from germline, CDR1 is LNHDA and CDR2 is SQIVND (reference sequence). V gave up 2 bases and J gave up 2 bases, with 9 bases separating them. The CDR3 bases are TGTGCCAGTAGTATAACAGGAGGACAAGAGACCCAGTACTTC. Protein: CASSITGGQETQYF.

The DNA for the CDR3 is TGTGCCAGCCGGACAGTCCCCTATGGCTACACCTTC. It translates to CASRTVPYGYTF. The rearrangement joins TRBV27 to TRBJ1-2; D may be TRBD1 (6 bases). Per the germline V gene, CDR1 is MNHEY and CDR2 is SMNVEV (reference sequence). This CDR3 has 12 amino acids. V gave up 8 bases and J gave up 4 bases, with 11 bases separating them.

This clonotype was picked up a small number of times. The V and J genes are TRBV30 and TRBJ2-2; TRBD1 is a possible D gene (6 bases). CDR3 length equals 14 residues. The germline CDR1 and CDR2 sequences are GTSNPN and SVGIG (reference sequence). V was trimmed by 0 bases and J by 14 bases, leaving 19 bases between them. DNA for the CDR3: TGTGCCTGGAGTGTATTCACAGGGCAGGGTGGCCTGTTTTTT. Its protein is CAWSVFTGQGGLFF.

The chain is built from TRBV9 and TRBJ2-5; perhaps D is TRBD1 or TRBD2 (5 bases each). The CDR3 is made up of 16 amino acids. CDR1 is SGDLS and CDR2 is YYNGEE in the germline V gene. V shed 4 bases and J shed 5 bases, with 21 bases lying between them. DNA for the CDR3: TGTGCCAGCAGCTTCAAGTGGGACCCGCTCGGGGAGACCCAGTACTTC. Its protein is CASSFKWDPLGETQYF.

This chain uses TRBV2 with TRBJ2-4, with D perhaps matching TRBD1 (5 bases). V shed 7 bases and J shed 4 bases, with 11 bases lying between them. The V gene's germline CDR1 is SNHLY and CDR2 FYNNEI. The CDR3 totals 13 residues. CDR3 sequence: CASNSDTKNIQYF. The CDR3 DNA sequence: TGTGCCAGCAATTCGGACACGAAAAACATTCAGTACTTC. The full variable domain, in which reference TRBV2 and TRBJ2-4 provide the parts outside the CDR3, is EPEVTQTPSHQVTQMGQEVILRCVPISNHLYFYWYRQILGQKVEFLVSFYNNEISEKSEIFDDQFSVERPDGSNFTLKIRSTKLEDSAMYFCASNSDTKNIQYFGAGTRLSVL.

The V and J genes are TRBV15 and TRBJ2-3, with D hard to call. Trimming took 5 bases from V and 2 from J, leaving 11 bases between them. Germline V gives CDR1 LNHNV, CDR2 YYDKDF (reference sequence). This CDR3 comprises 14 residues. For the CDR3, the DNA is TGTGCCACCAGCCCCCGGGTCTACACAGATACGCAGTATTTT. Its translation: CATSPRVYTDTQYF.

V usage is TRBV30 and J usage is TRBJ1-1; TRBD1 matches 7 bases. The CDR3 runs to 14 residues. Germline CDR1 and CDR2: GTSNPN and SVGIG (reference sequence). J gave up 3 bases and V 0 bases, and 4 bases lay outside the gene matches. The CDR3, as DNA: TGTGCCTGGAGTGTTCTGGGGACAGACACTGAAGCTTTCTTT. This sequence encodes CAWSVLGTDTEAFF.

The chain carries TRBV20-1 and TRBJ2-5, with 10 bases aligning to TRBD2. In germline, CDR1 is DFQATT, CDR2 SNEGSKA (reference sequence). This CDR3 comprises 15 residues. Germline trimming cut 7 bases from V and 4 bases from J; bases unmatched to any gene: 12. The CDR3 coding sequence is TGCAGTGTAGTGGCTAGCGGGGGAGGGGGAGAGACCCAGTACTTC. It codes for CSVVASGGGGETQYF.

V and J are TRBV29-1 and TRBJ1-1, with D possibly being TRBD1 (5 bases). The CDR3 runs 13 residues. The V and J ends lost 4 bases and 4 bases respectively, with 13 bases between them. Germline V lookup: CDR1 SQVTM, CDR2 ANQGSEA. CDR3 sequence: CSVGVLGGTEAFF. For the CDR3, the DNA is TGCAGCGTTGGAGTTTTGGGGGGCACTGAAGCTTTCTTT.

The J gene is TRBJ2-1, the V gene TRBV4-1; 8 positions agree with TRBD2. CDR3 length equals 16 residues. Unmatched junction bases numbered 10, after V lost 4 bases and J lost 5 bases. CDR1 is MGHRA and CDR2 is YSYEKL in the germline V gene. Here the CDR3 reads CASSRGLAGYDNEQFF. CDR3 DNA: TGCGCCAGCAGCCGGGGCCTAGCGGGCTACGACAATGAGCAGTTCTTC.

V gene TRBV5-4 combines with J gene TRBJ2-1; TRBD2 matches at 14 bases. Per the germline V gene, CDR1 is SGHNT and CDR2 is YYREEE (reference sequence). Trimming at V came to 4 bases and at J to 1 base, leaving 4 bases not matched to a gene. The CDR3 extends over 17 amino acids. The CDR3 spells CASSPRTSGGSYNEQFF. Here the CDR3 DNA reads TGTGCCAGCAGCCCCCGGACTAGCGGGGGGTCCTACAATGAGCAGTTCTTC.

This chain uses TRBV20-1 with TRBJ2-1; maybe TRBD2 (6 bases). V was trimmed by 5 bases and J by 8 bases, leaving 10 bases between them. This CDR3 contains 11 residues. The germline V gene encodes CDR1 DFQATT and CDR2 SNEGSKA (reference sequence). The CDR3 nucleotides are TGCAGTGCTTCTAGGGAGGATGAGCAGTTCTTC. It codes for CSASREDEQFF.